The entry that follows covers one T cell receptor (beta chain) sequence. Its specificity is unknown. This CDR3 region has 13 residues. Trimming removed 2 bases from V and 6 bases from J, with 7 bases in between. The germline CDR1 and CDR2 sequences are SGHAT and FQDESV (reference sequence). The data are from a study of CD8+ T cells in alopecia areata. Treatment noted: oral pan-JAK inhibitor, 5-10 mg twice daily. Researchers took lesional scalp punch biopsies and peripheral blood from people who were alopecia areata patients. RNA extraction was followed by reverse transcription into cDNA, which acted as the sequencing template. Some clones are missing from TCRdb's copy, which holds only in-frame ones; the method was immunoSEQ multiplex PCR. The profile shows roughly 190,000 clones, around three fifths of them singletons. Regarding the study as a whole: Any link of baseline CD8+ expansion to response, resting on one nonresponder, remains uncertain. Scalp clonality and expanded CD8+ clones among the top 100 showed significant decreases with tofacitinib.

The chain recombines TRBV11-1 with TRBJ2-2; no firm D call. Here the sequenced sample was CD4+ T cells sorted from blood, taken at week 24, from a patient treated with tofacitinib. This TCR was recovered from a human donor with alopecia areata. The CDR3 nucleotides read TGTGCCAGCAGCTTACTTTCCTCCGGGGAGCTGTTTTTT. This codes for CASSLLSSGELFF.